Listed below are T cell receptor beta chains from one sample, sequenced in a study of blood T cells in healthy people across ages. Via MiXCR, TCRdb re-called the 5' RACE reads, giving one row per CDR3 protein. Here the sample spans 710,000 or so distinct CDR3 sequences, about a third being singletons. The sample taken for sequencing was blood. These TCRs come from a woman of 80 years or more in good health. Each CDR3 is given with its conserved first and last residue. A D gene is named only where the DNA matches it firmly. Part of the rows lack a size; the others show once, few, many or a class for expanded clones.

d_gene: TRBD1; v_gene: TRBV10-3; j_gene: TRBJ2-1; abundance: many; CDR3aa: CAMSPGQGYGEQFF; CDR3nt: TGTGCCATGTCGCCGGGACAGGGATACGGCGAGCAGTTCTTC
d_gene: TRBD1; v_gene: TRBV24-1; j_gene: TRBJ2-5; abundance: -; CDR3aa: CATSDFPDRGQETQYF; CDR3nt: TGTGCCACCAGTGATTTCCCGGACAGGGGGCAAGAGACCCAGTACTTC
d_gene: -; v_gene: TRBV5-1; j_gene: TRBJ2-2; abundance: -; CDR3aa: CASSFWGNTGELFF; CDR3nt: TGCGCCAGCAGTTTCTGGGGGAACACCGGGGAGCTGTTTTTT
d_gene: -; v_gene: TRBV20-1; j_gene: TRBJ2-5; abundance: many; CDR3aa: CSARPTGTRRETQYF; CDR3nt: TGCAGTGCTAGACCGACCGGGACCCGGCGCGAGACCCAGTACTTC
d_gene: -; v_gene: TRBV7-2; j_gene: TRBJ2-5; abundance: -; CDR3aa: CASSLYIGTTYF; CDR3nt: TGTGCCAGCAGCTTATATATCGGGACAACGTACTTC
d_gene: -; v_gene: TRBV11-2; j_gene: TRBJ1-1; abundance: -; CDR3aa: CASTQPGGNTEAFF; CDR3nt: TGTGCCAGCACCCAACCGGGGGGGAACACTGAAGCTTTCTTT
d_gene: -; v_gene: TRBV5-1; j_gene: TRBJ2-1; abundance: -; CDR3aa: CASSLEGGAPAYNEQFF; CDR3nt: TGCGCCAGCAGCTTGGAAGGCGGAGCCCCAGCCTACAATGAGCAGTTCTTC
d_gene: TRBD2; v_gene: TRBV24-1; j_gene: TRBJ2-3; abundance: -; CDR3aa: CATSDRGGPINTQYF; CDR3nt: TGTGCCACCAGTGATCGGGGGGGCCCCATAAATACGCAGTATTTT
d_gene: -; v_gene: TRBV4-2; j_gene: TRBJ1-1; abundance: many; CDR3aa: CASSQEIRGGDTEAFF; CDR3nt: TGTGCCAGCAGCCAAGAGATCAGGGGAGGGGACACTGAAGCTTTCTTT
d_gene: -; v_gene: TRBV7-9; j_gene: TRBJ2-1; abundance: many; CDR3aa: CASSLLGVHEQFF; CDR3nt: TGTGCCAGCAGCTTACTAGGGGTCCATGAGCAGTTCTTC
d_gene: TRBD1; v_gene: TRBV2; j_gene: TRBJ2-3; abundance: -; CDR3aa: CASSEGTGTGEDTQYF; CDR3nt: TGTGCCAGCAGTGAAGGGACCGGGACAGGAGAAGATACGCAGTATTTT
d_gene: -; v_gene: TRBV11-2; j_gene: TRBJ1-6; abundance: -; CDR3aa: CASSLESPLGGSWNSPLHF; CDR3nt: TGTGCCAGCAGCTTAGAGTCCCCCTTGGGAGGGTCTTGGAATTCACCCCTCCACTTT
d_gene: -; v_gene: TRBV20-1; j_gene: TRBJ2-1; abundance: many; CDR3aa: CSARDLLGYNEQFF; CDR3nt: TGCAGTGCTAGAGATCTTCTAGGTTACAATGAGCAGTTCTTC
d_gene: TRBD1; v_gene: TRBV7-8; j_gene: TRBJ1-5; abundance: many; CDR3aa: CASSLMSGQAHQPQHF; CDR3nt: TGTGCCAGCAGCTTAATGTCAGGACAGGCCCATCAGCCCCAGCATTTT
d_gene: -; v_gene: TRBV4-1; j_gene: TRBJ2-3; abundance: -; CDR3aa: CAGSQDQRGDTQYF; CDR3nt: TGCGCCGGCAGCCAAGATCAGAGGGGGGATACGCAGTATTTT
d_gene: -; v_gene: TRBV5-8; j_gene: TRBJ1-5; abundance: few; CDR3aa: CASSFRDRWTESNQPQHF; CDR3nt: TGTGCCAGCAGCTTCCGCGATAGATGGACAGAGAGCAATCAGCCCCAGCATTTT
d_gene: -; v_gene: TRBV2; j_gene: TRBJ2-5; abundance: -; CDR3aa: CASSGGPFQETQYF; CDR3nt: TGTGCCAGCAGTGGGGGGCCTTTCCAAGAGACCCAGTACTTC
d_gene: TRBD2; v_gene: TRBV18; j_gene: TRBJ2-1; abundance: many; CDR3aa: CASSLASVGGNEQFF; CDR3nt: TGTGCCAGCTCACTCGCCTCAGTGGGGGGGAATGAGCAGTTCTTC
d_gene: -; v_gene: TRBV29-1; j_gene: TRBJ2-5; abundance: many; CDR3aa: CSVEKGQETQYF; CDR3nt: TGCAGCGTTGAAAAGGGGCAAGAGACCCAGTACTTC
d_gene: -; v_gene: TRBV5-1; j_gene: TRBJ2-1; abundance: -; CDR3aa: CASSLDLGGFEQFF; CDR3nt: TGCGCCAGCAGCTTGGATTTGGGGGGTTTTGAGCAGTTCTTC
d_gene: TRBD1; v_gene: TRBV7-2; j_gene: TRBJ2-3; abundance: -; CDR3aa: CASSSSATGWTDTQYF; CDR3nt: TGTGCCAGCAGCTCCAGTGCGACAGGGTGGACAGATACGCAGTATTTT
d_gene: TRBD1; v_gene: TRBV28; j_gene: TRBJ2-7; abundance: many; CDR3aa: CASSFRGQGYEQYF; CDR3nt: TGTGCCAGCAGTTTTAGAGGACAGGGCTACGAGCAGTACTTC
d_gene: TRBD1; v_gene: TRBV6-2/TRBV6-3; j_gene: TRBJ2-5; abundance: few; CDR3aa: CASKPGGMVSGEQYF; CDR3nt: TGTGCCAGCAAACCAGGGGGTATGGTTTCGGGTGAGCAGTACTTC
d_gene: -; v_gene: TRBV7-9; j_gene: TRBJ2-7; abundance: many; CDR3aa: CASSLALSAIGSYEQYF; CDR3nt: TGTGCCAGCAGCTTAGCGCTGTCCGCTATTGGCTCCTACGAGCAGTACTTC
d_gene: TRBD1; v_gene: TRBV6-1; j_gene: TRBJ1-2; abundance: -; CDR3aa: CASSESWDRANYGYTF; CDR3nt: TGTGCCAGCAGTGAATCATGGGACAGGGCGAACTATGGCTACACCTTC
d_gene: -; v_gene: TRBV28; j_gene: TRBJ2-7; abundance: many; CDR3aa: CASSRGIGYEQYF; CDR3nt: TGTGCCAGCAGTCGAGGGATCGGTTACGAGCAGTACTTC
d_gene: -; v_gene: TRBV10-3; j_gene: TRBJ1-4; abundance: many; CDR3aa: CAIRGGTENEKLFF; CDR3nt: TGTGCCATCAGAGGGGGGACGGAAAATGAAAAACTGTTTTTT
d_gene: TRBD2; v_gene: TRBV19; j_gene: TRBJ2-7; abundance: -; CDR3aa: CASGIAGPTYEQYF; CDR3nt: TGTGCCAGTGGCATAGCGGGGCCGACCTACGAGCAGTACTTC
d_gene: TRBD2; v_gene: TRBV6-5; j_gene: TRBJ2-3; abundance: many; CDR3aa: CASSYSASGTSTDTQYF; CDR3nt: TGTGCCAGCAGTTACTCCGCTAGCGGGACTAGCACAGATACGCAGTATTTT
d_gene: -; v_gene: TRBV29-1; j_gene: TRBJ2-7; abundance: once; CDR3aa: CSVAQGHEQYF; CDR3nt: TGCAGCGTTGCACAGGGCCACGAGCAGTACTTC
d_gene: TRBD2; v_gene: TRBV28; j_gene: TRBJ2-1; abundance: -; CDR3aa: CASRVTGGGGEQFF; CDR3nt: TGTGCCAGCAGGGTGACGGGGGGAGGCGGCGAGCAGTTCTTC
d_gene: TRBD2; v_gene: TRBV5-5; j_gene: TRBJ2-3; abundance: -; CDR3aa: CASRSGLGSDTQYF; CDR3nt: TGTGCCAGCCGCTCAGGACTAGGGTCGGATACGCAGTATTTT
d_gene: TRBD1; v_gene: TRBV20-1; j_gene: TRBJ2-7; abundance: many; CDR3aa: CSARPGTGKSEQYF; CDR3nt: TGCAGTGCTCGTCCCGGGACAGGGAAATCCGAGCAGTACTTC